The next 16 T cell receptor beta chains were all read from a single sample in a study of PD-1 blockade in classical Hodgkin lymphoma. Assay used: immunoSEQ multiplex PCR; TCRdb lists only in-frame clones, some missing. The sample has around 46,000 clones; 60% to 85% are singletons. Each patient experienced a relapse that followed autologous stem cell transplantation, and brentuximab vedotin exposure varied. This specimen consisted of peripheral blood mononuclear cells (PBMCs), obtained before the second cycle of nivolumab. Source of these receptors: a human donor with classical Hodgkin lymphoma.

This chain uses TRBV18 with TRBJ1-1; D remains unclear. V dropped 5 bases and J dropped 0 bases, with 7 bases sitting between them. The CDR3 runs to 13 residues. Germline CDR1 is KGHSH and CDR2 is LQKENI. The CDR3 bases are TGTGCCAGCTCATCGAAATTGAACACTGAAGCTTTCTTT. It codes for CASSSKLNTEAFF.

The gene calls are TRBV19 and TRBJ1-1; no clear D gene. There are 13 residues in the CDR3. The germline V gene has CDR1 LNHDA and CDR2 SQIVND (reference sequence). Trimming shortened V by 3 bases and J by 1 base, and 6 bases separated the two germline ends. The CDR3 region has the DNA TGTGCCAGTAGTATTGGCCCGAACACTGAAGCTTTCTTT. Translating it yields CASSIGPNTEAFF.

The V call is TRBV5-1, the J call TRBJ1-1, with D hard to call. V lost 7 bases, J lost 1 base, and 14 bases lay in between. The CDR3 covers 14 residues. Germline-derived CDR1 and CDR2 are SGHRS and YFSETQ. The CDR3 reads CASRGDSSNTEAFF. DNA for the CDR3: TGCGCCAGCCGTGGCGATTCGTCGAACACTGAAGCTTTCTTT.

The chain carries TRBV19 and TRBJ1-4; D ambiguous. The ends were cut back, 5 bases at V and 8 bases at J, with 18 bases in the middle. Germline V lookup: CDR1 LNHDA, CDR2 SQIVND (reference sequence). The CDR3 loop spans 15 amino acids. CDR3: CASSPQALTGEKLFF. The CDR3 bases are TGTGCCAGTAGTCCCCAGGCCTTGACGGGGGAAAAACTGTTTTTT.

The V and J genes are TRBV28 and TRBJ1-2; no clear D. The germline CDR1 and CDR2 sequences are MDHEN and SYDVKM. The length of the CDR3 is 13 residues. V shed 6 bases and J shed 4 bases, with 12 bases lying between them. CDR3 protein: CASRSTGLYGYTF. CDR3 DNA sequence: TGTGCCAGCAGAAGTACGGGTCTCTATGGCTACACCTTC.

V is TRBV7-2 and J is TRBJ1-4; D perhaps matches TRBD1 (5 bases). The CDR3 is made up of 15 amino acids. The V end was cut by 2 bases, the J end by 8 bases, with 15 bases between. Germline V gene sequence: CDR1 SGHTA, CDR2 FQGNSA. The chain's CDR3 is CASSLTPGEGEKLFF. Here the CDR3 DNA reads TGTGCCAGCAGCTTAACCCCGGGGGAAGGGGAAAAACTGTTTTTT.

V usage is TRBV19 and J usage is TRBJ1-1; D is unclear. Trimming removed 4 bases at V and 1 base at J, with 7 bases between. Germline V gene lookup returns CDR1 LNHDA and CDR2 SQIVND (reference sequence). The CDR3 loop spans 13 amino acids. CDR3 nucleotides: TGTGCCAGTAGTACATTTCAGAACACTGAAGCTTTCTTT. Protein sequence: CASSTFQNTEAFF.

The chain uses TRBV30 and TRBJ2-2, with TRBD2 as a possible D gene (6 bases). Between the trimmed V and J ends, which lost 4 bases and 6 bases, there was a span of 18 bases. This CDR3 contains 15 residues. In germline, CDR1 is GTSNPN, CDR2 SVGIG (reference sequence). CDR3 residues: CAWMYGTLGAGELFF. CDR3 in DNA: TGTGCCTGGATGTACGGGACTCTCGGGGCCGGGGAGCTGTTTTTT.

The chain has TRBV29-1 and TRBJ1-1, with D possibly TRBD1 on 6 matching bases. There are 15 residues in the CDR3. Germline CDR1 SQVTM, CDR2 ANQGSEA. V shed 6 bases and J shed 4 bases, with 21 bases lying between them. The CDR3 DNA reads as TGCAGCGTGGGCTTCTCGAGGGGGTGGGGCACTGAAGCTTTCTTT. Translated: CSVGFSRGWGTEAFF.

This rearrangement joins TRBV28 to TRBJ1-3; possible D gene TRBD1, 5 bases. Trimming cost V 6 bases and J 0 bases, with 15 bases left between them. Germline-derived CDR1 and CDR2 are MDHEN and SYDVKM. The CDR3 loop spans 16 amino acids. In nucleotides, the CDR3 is TGTGCCAGCAGCCGCCCGGCGGGGACCTCTGGAAACACCATATATTTT. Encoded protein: CASSRPAGTSGNTIYF.

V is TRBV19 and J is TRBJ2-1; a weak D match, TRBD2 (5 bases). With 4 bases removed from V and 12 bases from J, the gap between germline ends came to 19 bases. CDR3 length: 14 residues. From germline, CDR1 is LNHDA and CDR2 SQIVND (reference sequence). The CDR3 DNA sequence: TGTGCCAGTAGTAGCACCCAATTGGGAGAGGCGCAGTTCTTC. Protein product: CASSSTQLGEAQFF.

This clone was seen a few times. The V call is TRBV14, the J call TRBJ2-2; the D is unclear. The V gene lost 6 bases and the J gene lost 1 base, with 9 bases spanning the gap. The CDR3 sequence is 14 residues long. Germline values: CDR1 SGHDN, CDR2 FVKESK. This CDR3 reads CASRAELNTGELFF. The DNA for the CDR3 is TGTGCCAGCAGAGCAGAACTGAACACCGGGGAGCTGTTTTTT. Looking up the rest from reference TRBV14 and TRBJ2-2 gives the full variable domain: EAGVTQFPSHSVIEKGQTVTLRCDPISGHDNLYWYRRVMGKEIKFLLHFVKESKQDESGMPNNRFLAERTGGTYSTLKVQPAELEDSGVYFCASRAELNTGELFFGEGSRLTVL.

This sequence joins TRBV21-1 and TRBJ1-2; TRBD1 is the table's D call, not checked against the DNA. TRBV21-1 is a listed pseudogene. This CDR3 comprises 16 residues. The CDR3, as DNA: TGTGCCAGCAGCAATCTGGGACAGAGGGGAAACTATGGCTACACCTTC. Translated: CASSNLGQRGNYGYTF.

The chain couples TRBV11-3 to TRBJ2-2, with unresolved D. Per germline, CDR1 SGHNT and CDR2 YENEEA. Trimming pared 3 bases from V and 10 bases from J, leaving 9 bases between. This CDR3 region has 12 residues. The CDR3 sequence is CASSFSGTELFF. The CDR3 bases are TGTGCCAGCAGCTTTTCCGGAACGGAGCTGTTTTTT. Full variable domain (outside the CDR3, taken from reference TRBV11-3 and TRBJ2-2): EAGVVQSPRYKIIEKKQPVAFWCNPISGHNTLYWYLQNLGQGPELLIRYENEEAVDDSQLPKDRFSAERLKGVDSTLKIQPAELGDSAVYLCASSFSGTELFFGEGSRLTVL.

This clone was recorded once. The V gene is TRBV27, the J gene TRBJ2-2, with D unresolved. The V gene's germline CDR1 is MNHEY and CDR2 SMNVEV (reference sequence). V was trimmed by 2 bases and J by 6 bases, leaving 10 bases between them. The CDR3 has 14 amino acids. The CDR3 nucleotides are TGTGCCAGCAGTTTAGCCCAGTTTCCCGGGGAGCTGTTTTTT. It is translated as CASSLAQFPGELFF.

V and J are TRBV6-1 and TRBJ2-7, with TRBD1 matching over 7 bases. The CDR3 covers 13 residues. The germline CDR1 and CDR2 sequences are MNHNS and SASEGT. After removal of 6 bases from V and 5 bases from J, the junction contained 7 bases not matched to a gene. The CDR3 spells CASRPGQANEQYF. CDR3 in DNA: TGTGCCAGCAGACCCGGACAGGCAAACGAGCAGTACTTC.